This T cell receptor (beta chain) was found in a study of blood T cell repertoires in COVID-19. Study processing details: The assay estimated nucleated cells by amplifying reference gene primers. Clones were sequenced by immunoSEQ multiplex PCR, and TCRdb holds only the in-frame ones, with some missing. That table is the source of V, J and clone size, and D and trimming were worked out from the DNA. The table includes around 230,000 clones, 87% detected once. From germline, CDR1 is SQVTM and CDR2 ANQGSEA. Trimming left V 7 bases short and J 1 base short, with 13 bases between. The CDR3 runs to 14 residues.

The sequencing sample was made of PBMCs or T cells enriched from blood (not recorded which). The chain is built from TRBV29-1 and TRBJ1-4; D might be TRBD1 (6 bases). The receptor comes from a man aged 18 to 29 with acute COVID-19. The CDR3 coding sequence is TGCAGCGGCCTGGGGGGGCAAACTAATGAAAAACTGTTTTTT. It translates to CSGLGGQTNEKLFF.